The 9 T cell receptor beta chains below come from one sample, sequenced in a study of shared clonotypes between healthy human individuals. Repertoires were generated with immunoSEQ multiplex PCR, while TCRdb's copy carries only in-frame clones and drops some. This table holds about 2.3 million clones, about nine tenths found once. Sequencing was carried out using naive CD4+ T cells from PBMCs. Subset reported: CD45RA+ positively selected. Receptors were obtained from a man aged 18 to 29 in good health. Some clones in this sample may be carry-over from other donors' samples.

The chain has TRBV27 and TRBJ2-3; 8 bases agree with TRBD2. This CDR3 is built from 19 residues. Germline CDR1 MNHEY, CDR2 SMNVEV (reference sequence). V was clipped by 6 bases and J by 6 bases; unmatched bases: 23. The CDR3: CASSPTNGWSGGRADTQYF. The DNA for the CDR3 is TGTGCCAGCAGCCCTACCAATGGATGGAGCGGGGGAAGGGCCGATACGCAGTATTTT.

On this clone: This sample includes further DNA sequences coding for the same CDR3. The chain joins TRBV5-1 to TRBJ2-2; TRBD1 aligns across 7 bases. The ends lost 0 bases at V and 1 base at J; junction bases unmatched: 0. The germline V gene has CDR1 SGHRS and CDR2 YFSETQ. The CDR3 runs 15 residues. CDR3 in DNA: TGCGCCAGCAGCTTGGCAGGGGGGAACACCGGGGAGCTGTTTTTT. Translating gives CASSLAGGNTGELFF.

In DNA, the CDR3 is TGCGCCAGCGGACAGGGAGTGCCAGATACGCAGTATTTT. Protein product: CASGQGVPDTQYF. The chain couples TRBV10-2 to TRBJ2-3; 8 bases agree with TRBD1. The junction had 5 bases not matched to a gene; V was cut back by 8 bases and J by 4 bases. The length of the CDR3 is 13 residues. Germline V gives CDR1 WSHSY, CDR2 SAAADI.

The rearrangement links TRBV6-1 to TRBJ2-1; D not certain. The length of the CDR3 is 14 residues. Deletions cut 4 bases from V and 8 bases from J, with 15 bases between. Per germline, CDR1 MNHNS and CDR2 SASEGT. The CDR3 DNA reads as TGTGCCAGCAGTGGGTCGACTGGCCCTGATGAGCAGTTCTTC. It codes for CASSGSTGPDEQFF.

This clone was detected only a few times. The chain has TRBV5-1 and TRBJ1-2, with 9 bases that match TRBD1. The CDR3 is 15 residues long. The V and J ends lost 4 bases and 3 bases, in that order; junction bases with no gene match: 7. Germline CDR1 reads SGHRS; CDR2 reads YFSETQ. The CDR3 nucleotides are TGCGCCAGCAGCGTTCCACGACAGGGGGACTATGGCTACACCTTC. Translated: CASSVPRQGDYGYTF. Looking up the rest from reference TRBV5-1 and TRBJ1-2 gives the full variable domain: KAGVTQTPRYLIKTRGQQVTLSCSPISGHRSVSWYQQTPGQGLQFLFEYFSETQRNKGNFPGRFSGRQFSNSRSEMNVSTLELGDSALYLCASSVPRQGDYGYTFGSGTRLTVV.

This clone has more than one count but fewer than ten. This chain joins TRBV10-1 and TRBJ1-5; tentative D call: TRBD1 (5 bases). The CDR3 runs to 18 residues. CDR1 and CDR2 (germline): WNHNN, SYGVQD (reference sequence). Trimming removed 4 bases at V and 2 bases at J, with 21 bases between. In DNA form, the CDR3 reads TGCGCCAGCAGTGTTCGACTTAAGGGGTTAAATGGCAATCAGCCCCAGCATTTT. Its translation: CASSVRLKGLNGNQPQHF.

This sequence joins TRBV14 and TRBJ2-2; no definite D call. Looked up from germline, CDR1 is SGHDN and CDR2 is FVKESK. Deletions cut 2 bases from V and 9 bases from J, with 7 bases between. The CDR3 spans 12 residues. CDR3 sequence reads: CASSQRNWELFF. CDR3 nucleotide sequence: TGTGCCAGCAGCCAAAGAAACTGGGAGCTGTTTTTT.

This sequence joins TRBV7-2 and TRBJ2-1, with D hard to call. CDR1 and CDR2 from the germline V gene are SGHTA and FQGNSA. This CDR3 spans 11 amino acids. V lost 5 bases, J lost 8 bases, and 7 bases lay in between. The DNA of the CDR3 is TGTGCCAGCAGCATATTCTATGAGCAGTTCTTC. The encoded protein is CASSIFYEQFF.

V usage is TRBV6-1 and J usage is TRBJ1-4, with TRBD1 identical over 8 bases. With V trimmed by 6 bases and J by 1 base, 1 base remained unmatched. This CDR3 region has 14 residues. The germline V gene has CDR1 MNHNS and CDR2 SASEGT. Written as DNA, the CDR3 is TGTGCCAGCAGCGGACAGGGAACTAATGAAAAACTGTTTTTT. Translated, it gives CASSGQGTNEKLFF.